This T cell receptor (beta chain) was retrieved from a study of T cells in Graves' hyperthyroidism and ophthalmopathy. RNA transcripts were the template for amplifying TCR beta CDR3 regions. HTBI primers were employed in a first-round RT-PCR of the TCR CDR3. MiXCR, applied by TCRdb to the multiplex PCR reads, yields one record per CDR3 protein. The data contain hundreds of thousands of distinct CDR3 sequences, over 15% of them singletons. Unmatched junction bases numbered 6, after V lost 1 base and J lost 11 bases. Germline V CDR1 and CDR2: LGHNA, YNFKEQ. The CDR3 runs 14 residues. The J gene is TRBJ2-1, the V gene TRBV4-2, with 9 positions matching TRBD1. The TCR sequence derives from a woman aged 50 to 65 with Graves' hyperthyroidism that later progressed to Graves' ophthalmopathy. Material for sequencing was blood. CDR3: CASSQVGTGFKQFF. DNA of the CDR3: TGTGCCAGCAGCCAAGTAGGGACAGGGTTCAAGCAGTTCTTC.